This T cell receptor beta chain was identified during a study of low-dose radiotherapy and immunotherapy resistance in tumors. Whole-study context: Radiation delivery to Cohort 1 consisted of 0.5 Gy per fraction every 2 weeks, summing to 6.5 Gy. Oral aspirin at 300 mg was taken daily by patients for four cycles, beginning on cycle 1 day 1.

This clonotype was detected ten times or more. The time point here: before trial treatment. Low-dose radiotherapy, low-dose cyclophosphamide, aspirin, ipilimumab and nivolumab were all given to the donors. Both TCRalpha and TCRbeta chains were reverse transcribed with V-gene-specific primers. It was with a constant-region primer and a V-primer adapter that TCRs were amplified over about 19 PCR cycles. TCRdb re-called the reads through MiXCR, storing one row per CDR3 protein. The repertoire holds some 57,000 distinct CDR3 sequences, with roughly 24% as singletons. This CDR3 comprises 12 residues. Germline CDR1 is MDHEN and CDR2 is SYDVKM. Trimming shortened V by 6 bases and J by 7 bases, and 13 bases separated the two germline ends.

The chain joins TRBV28 to TRBJ2-7; the D gene is possibly TRBD2 (5 bases). The source is a male donor with prostate cancer. The starting material was PBMCs, obtained before treatment. The CDR3 nucleotides are TGTGCCAGCAGCCTCCGGACGGGGGAGCAGTACTTC. This sequence encodes CASSLRTGEQYF.